This record concerns one T cell receptor beta chain sequence. Individuals aged about 18 to 89 years were recruited from 24 US areas. Cohorts were assigned according to the clinical history that participants reported. Symptom resolution, clearance, or two negative PCRs marked the recovered donors of Cohort 3. The CDR3 loop spans 15 amino acids. J gave up 2 bases and V 6 bases, and 11 bases lay outside the gene matches. Germline CDR1 and CDR2: SGHRS and YFSETQ. This entry is derived from a study of blood T cell repertoires in COVID-19. The authors' processing: Reference gene primers were amplified, and this amplification served to estimate nucleated cell counts. Only in-frame clones appear in the TCRdb table, and some are missing; sequencing was by immunoSEQ multiplex PCR. The V and J calls and clone size are taken from that table; D and trimming were inferred from the DNA. Of 250,000 or so clones in the sample, roughly nine tenths are singletons; the top ten hold 10% to 12%.

The sample comprised PBMCs or T cells enriched from blood (not recorded which). This chain connects TRBV5-1 to TRBJ2-7; 7 nucleotides align to TRBD2. This receptor was taken from a man aged 30 to 39 who had recovered from COVID-19. The CDR3 region is CASNKGAAGPYEQYF. CDR3 nucleotide sequence: TGCGCCAGCAACAAAGGGGCAGCGGGGCCCTACGAGCAGTACTTC.